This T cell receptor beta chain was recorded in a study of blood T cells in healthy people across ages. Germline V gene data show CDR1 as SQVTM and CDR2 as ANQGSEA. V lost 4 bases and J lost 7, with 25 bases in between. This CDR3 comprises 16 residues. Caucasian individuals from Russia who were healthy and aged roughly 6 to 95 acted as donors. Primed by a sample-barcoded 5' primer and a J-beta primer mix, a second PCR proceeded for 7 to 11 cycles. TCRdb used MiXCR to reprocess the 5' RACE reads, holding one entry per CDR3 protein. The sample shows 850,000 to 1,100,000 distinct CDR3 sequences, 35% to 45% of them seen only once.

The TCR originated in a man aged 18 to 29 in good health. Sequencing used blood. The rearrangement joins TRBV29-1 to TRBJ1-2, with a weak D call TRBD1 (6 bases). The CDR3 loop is CSVALPWAEQGGGYTF. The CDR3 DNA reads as TGCAGCGTTGCGCTGCCGTGGGCCGAGCAAGGGGGTGGCTACACCTTC.